The 7 T cell receptor beta chains below all came from one sample that was sequenced in a study of cytomegalovirus exposure and HLA in healthy donors (TCRdb year 2017). Library preparation was by the immunoSEQ multiplex PCR assay. The multiplex PCR relied on a mix of 60 forward primers for TCR Vbeta segments and 13 reverse primers for TCR Jbeta segments. TCRdb's version of the immuneACCESS table is confined to in-frame rearrangements and falls short of the full clone set. An unresolved V gene accounts for under half of the shortfall where checked; the remainder is of unknown origin. The sample table contains 100,000 to 150,000 clones; only one count was recorded for roughly four fifths of them. In total, the top ten clones hold about 1.8% of the sample. Sequenced material: PBMCs. The source of these receptors is a woman aged 45-65 years in good health and CMV-seronegative.

This chain joins TRBV18 and TRBJ2-3; the match to TRBD2 covers 8 bases. V shed 2 bases, J shed 2 bases, and the junction held 12 bases outside the gene matches. This CDR3 has 18 amino acids. Germline V gene lookup returns CDR1 KGHSH and CDR2 LQKENI. In DNA form, the CDR3 reads TGTGCCAGCTCACCAACCCCGGGAACTAGCGGAACCACAGATACGCAGTATTTT. Translating it yields CASSPTPGTSGTTDTQYF.

V usage is TRBV10-2 and J usage is TRBJ2-5; TRBD1 aligns across 10 bases. There are 14 residues in the CDR3. The V segment lost 10 bases and the J segment 5 bases; nucleotides outside the gene matches: 10. Germline assignment: CDR1 WSHSY and CDR2 SAAADI. CDR3 amino acids: CATHETGGAETQYF. The DNA of the CDR3 is TGCGCCACCCATGAGACAGGGGGCGCGGAGACCCAGTACTTC.

The chain employs TRBV5-6 and TRBJ1-1; D is perhaps TRBD1 (5 bases). The CDR3 sequence is 15 residues long. Germline V gives CDR1 SGHDT, CDR2 YYEEEE. The germline V and J ends were trimmed by 4 bases and 6 bases, with 19 bases remaining between them. CDR3: CASSQDIQDFPEAFF. The DNA of the CDR3 is TGTGCCAGCAGCCAGGACATACAGGATTTCCCTGAAGCTTTCTTT.

The table lists this clone with a count of one. V is TRBV9 and J is TRBJ2-2, with D perhaps matching TRBD2 (5 bases). Germline loops: CDR1 SGDLS, CDR2 YYNGEE. This CDR3 has 15 residues. V was trimmed by 5 bases and J by 5 bases, leaving 16 bases between them. The CDR3 is CASSTRGIGTGELFF. Here the CDR3 DNA reads TGTGCCAGCAGTACCAGAGGGATCGGGACCGGGGAGCTGTTTTTT.

On this clone itself: The junction and the germline gene differ at one end; a read error may be behind it. The rearrangement links TRBV7-9 to TRBJ2-7, with 14 nucleotides matching TRBD2. This CDR3 region has 17 residues. The germline CDR1 and CDR2 sequences are SEHNR and FQNEAQ (reference sequence). As DNA, the CDR3 is TGTTCCAGCAGCGGGGGACTAGCGGGAGACCCCTCCTACGAGCAGTACTTC. Its protein product is CSSSGGLAGDPSYEQYF.

The chain is built from TRBV7-9 and TRBJ1-1; weak D call: TRBD1 (6 bases). V was trimmed by 3 bases and J by 0 bases, leaving 17 bases between them. CDR3 length: 17 amino acids. Germline loops: CDR1 SEHNR, CDR2 FQNEAQ (reference sequence). Here the CDR3 reads CASSFVSGQPMNTEAFF. The CDR3 DNA reads TGTGCCAGCAGCTTCGTATCTGGACAGCCCATGAACACTGAAGCTTTCTTT.

This clone was observed once. This sequence joins TRBV4-3 and TRBJ2-3; 7 bases align to TRBD2. V trimming: 3 bases; J trimming: 2 bases; junction bases outside the gene matches: 11. Germline values: CDR1 LGHNA, CDR2 YSLEER. This CDR3 region has 17 residues. The CDR3 DNA sequence: TGCGCCAGCAGCCACCCCCCGGGACTAACGATCACAGATACGCAGTATTTT. Translation gives CASSHPPGLTITDTQYF.